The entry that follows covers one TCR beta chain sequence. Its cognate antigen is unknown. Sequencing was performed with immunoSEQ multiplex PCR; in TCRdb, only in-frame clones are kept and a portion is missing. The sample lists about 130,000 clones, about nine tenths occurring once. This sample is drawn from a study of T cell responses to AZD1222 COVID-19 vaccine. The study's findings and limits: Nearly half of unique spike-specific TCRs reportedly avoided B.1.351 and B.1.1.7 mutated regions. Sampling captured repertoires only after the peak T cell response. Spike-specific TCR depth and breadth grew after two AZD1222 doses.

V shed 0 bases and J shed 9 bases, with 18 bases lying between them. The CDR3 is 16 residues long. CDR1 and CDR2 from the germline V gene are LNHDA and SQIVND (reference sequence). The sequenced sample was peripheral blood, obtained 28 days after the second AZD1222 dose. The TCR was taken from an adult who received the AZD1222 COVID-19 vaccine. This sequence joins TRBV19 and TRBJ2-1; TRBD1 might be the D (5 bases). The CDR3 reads CASSIEARGPLGEQFF. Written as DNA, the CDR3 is TGTGCCAGTAGTATAGAGGCTAGGGGCCCTCTCGGTGAGCAGTTCTTC.